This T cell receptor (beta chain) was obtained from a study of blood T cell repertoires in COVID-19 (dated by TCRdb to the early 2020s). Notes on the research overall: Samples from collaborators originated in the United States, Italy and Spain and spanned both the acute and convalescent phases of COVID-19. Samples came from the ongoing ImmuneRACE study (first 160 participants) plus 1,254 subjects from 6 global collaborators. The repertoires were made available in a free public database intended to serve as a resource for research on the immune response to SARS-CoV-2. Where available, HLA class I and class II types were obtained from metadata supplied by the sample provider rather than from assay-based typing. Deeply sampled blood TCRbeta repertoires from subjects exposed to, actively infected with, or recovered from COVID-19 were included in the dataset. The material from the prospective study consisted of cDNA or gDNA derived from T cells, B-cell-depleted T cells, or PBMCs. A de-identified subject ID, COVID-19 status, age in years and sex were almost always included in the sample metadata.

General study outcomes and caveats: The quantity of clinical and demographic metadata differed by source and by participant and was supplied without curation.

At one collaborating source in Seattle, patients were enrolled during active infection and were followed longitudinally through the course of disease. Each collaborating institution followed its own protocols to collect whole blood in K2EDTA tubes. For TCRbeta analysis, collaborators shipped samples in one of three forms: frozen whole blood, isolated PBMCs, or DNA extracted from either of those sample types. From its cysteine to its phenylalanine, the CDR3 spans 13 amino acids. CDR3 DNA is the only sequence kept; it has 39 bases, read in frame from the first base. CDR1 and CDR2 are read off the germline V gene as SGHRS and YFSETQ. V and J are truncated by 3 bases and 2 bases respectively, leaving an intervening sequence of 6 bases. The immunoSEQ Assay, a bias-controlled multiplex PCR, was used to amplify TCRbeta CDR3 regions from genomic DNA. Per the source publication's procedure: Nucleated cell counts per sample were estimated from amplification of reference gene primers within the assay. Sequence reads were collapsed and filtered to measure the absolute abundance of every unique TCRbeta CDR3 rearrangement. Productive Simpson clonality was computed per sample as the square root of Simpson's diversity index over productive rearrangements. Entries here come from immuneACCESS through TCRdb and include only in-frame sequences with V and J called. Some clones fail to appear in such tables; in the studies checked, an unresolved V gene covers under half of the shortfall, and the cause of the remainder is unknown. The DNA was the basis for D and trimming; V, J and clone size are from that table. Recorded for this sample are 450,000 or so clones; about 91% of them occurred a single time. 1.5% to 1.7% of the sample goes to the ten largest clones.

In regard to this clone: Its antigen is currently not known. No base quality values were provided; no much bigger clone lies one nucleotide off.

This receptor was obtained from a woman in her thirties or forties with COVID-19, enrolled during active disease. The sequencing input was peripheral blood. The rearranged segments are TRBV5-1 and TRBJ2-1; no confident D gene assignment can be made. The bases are TGCGCCAGCAGCTCAAATCCCTACAATGAGCAGTTCTTC. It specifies CASSSNPYNEQFF.